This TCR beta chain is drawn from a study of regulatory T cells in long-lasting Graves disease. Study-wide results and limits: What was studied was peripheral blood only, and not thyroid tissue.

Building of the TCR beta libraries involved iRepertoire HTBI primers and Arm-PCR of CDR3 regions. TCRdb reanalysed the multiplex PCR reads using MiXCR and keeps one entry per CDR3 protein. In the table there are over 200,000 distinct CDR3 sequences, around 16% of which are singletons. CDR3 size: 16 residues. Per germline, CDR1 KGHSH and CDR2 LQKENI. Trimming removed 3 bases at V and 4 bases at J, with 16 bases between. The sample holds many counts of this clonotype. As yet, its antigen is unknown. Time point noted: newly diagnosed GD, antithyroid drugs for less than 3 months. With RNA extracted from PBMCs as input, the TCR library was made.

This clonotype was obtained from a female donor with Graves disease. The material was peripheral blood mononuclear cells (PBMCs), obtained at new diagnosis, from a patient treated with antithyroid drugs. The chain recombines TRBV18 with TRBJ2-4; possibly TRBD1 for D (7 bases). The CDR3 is CASSPPEQGGKNIQYF. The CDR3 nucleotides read TGTGCCAGCTCACCTCCCGAGCAGGGGGGAAAAAACATTCAGTACTTC.